What follows is one TCR beta chain and its context. This entry comes from a study of blood T cell repertoires in COVID-19. Authors' analysis steps: Amplification of reference gene primers was used by the study to estimate nucleated cell counts. The assay was immunoSEQ multiplex PCR, and TCRdb's table has in-frame clones only and misses some. V, J and clone size derive from that table, while D and trimming were established from the DNA sequence. The repertoire holds 250,000 to 300,000 clones, with over 70% as singletons. This CDR3 is built from 17 residues. The V and J ends lost 0 bases and 5 bases, in that order; junction bases with no gene match: 9. Germline V gives CDR1 SGDLS, CDR2 YYNGEE.

Sequencing was carried out using peripheral blood. The rearrangement uses TRBV9 and TRBJ1-5; TRBD1 matches 9 bases. The origin of this receptor is a man older than 75 with acute or convalescent COVID-19. CDR3 region: CASSVDIGDRGDQPQHF. CDR3 sequence (DNA): TGTGCCAGCAGCGTAGACATCGGAGACAGGGGGGATCAGCCCCAGCATTTT.